The rows below give T cell receptor beta chains drawn from one sample of a study of a mutant IDH1 vaccine in newly diagnosed glioma. Only in-frame clones appear in the TCRdb table, and some are missing; sequencing was by immunoSEQ multiplex PCR. The sample consists of 30,000 to 40,000 clones, 65% to 80% of them appearing once. The source was peripheral blood mononuclear cells (PBMCs), collected from a glioma patient treated with radiotherapy, temozolomide or both. The receptors shown here come from a man aged 45-65 years with glioma. Some clones in this sample may be carry-over from other donors' samples. The CDR3 runs from the conserved cysteine through the conserved F or W. Some rows have no size entry. The others give once, few or many, or a class for an expanded clone.

cdr3_aa: CASSFGAGEDGYTF
clone_size: NA
v_call: TRBV5-1

cdr3_aa: CASSASGADNEQFF
clone_size: NA
v_call: TRBV30

cdr3_aa: CASSLGQGANYGYTF
clone_size: NA
v_call: TRBV5-4

cdr3_aa: CASSPPGAGFLTDTQYF
clone_size: NA
v_call: TRBV5-5

cdr3_aa: CARSLAALTGELFF
clone_size: NA
v_call: TRBV5-3

cdr3_aa: CASSANDEQYF
clone_size: NA
v_call: TRBV5-1

cdr3_aa: CASRDIRTGNTIYF
clone_size: NA
v_call: TRBV28

cdr3_aa: CASSLGLAGDYGANVLTF
clone_size: NA
v_call: TRBV9

cdr3_aa: CASSPDRVTEAFF
clone_size: NA
v_call: TRBV5-4

cdr3_aa: CATPTSDNEQFF
clone_size: NA
v_call: TRBV2

cdr3_aa: CASSPGLAGVYYEQYF
clone_size: NA
v_call: TRBV5-5

cdr3_aa: CAISDGARGNTEAFF
clone_size: NA
v_call: TRBV10-3

cdr3_aa: CASSSLGLAGREQFF
clone_size: NA
v_call: TRBV7-9

cdr3_aa: CASSAATGANVLTF
clone_size: few
v_call: TRBV5-1

cdr3_aa: CASSYQGQPQHF
clone_size: few
v_call: TRBV6-5

cdr3_aa: CASSPASGGGETQYF
clone_size: NA
v_call: TRBV7-9

cdr3_aa: CSVVTGTVYEQYF
clone_size: NA
v_call: TRBV29-1

cdr3_aa: CASSRRPSGRGEFSYNEQFF
clone_size: NA
v_call: TRBV5-1

cdr3_aa: CASRAGGGYEQYF
clone_size: NA
v_call: TRBV6-5

cdr3_aa: CASSDLSSTDTQYF
clone_size: NA
v_call: TRBV25-1

cdr3_aa: CASSLGELGDEKLFF
clone_size: few
v_call: TRBV11-2

cdr3_aa: CASSVSPEGTEAFF
clone_size: medium-sized
v_call: TRBV9

cdr3_aa: CASSINTDTQYF
clone_size: NA
v_call: TRBV7-9

cdr3_aa: CASREGQTLTGYTF
clone_size: few
v_call: TRBV19

cdr3_aa: CASSCFLMGGGDNEKLFF
clone_size: few
v_call: TRBV6-9

cdr3_aa: CASSITSRYEQYF
clone_size: NA
v_call: TRBV19

cdr3_aa: CSAVIIEQFF
clone_size: NA
v_call: TRBV20-1

cdr3_aa: CSAREDRSYEQYF
clone_size: NA
v_call: TRBV29-1

cdr3_aa: CATRQFMNTEAFF
clone_size: few
v_call: TRBV2

cdr3_aa: CASSPPGETQYF
clone_size: NA
v_call: TRBV18

cdr3_aa: CASSSSMNTEAFF
clone_size: once
v_call: TRBV7-9

cdr3_aa: CASSQEEHTYNEQFF
clone_size: NA
v_call: TRBV4-1

cdr3_aa: CSVERRVEWGGYTF
clone_size: NA
v_call: TRBV29-1

cdr3_aa: CASSRLAGVGELFF
clone_size: NA
v_call: TRBV5-6

cdr3_aa: CASSPDNTYEQYF
clone_size: once
v_call: TRBV11-3

cdr3_aa: CASSAGQKNTGELFF
clone_size: NA
v_call: TRBV14

cdr3_aa: CASSLDGSRTEAFF
clone_size: NA
v_call: TRBV7-9

cdr3_aa: CASSPLAGAGTDTQYF
clone_size: NA
v_call: TRBV4-2

cdr3_aa: CASSGSGAQPQHF
clone_size: NA
v_call: TRBV9

cdr3_aa: CASSLEVRTGYYEQYF
clone_size: NA
v_call: TRBV7-6

cdr3_aa: CASSIGPSDTEAFF
clone_size: NA
v_call: TRBV19

cdr3_aa: CASRGASGTRGYTF
clone_size: NA
v_call: TRBV2

cdr3_aa: CASSEGTGDGYTF
clone_size: NA
v_call: TRBV6-1

cdr3_aa: CASSWRQGDVLTF
clone_size: NA
v_call: TRBV27

cdr3_aa: CASSAPDPRGVSTDTQYF
clone_size: NA
v_call: TRBV7-9

cdr3_aa: CASSLIAGGTGELFF
clone_size: NA
v_call: TRBV7-9

cdr3_aa: CSVLGGGLERRYEQYF
clone_size: NA
v_call: TRBV29-1

cdr3_aa: CASITGARNTIYF
clone_size: NA
v_call: TRBV6-1

cdr3_aa: CASGPGLAGGGSYEQYF
clone_size: once
v_call: TRBV5-1

cdr3_aa: CASSFIRERGYEQYF
clone_size: NA
v_call: TRBV5-1